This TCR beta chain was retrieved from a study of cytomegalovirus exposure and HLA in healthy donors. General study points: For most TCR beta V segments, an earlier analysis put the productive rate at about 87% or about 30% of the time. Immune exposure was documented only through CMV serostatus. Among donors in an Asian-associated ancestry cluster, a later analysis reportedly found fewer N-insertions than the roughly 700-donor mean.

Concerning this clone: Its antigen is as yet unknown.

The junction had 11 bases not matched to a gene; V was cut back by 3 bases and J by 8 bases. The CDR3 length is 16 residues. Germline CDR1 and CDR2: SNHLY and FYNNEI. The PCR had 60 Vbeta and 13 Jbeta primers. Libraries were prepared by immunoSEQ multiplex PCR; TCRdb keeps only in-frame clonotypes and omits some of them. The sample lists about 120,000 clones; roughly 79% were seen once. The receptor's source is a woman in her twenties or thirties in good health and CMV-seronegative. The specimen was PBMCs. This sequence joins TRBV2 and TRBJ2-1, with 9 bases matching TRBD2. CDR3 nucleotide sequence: TGTGCCAGCAGTGAGGCCGGCGGGAGGGTTGTCGATGAGCAGTTCTTC. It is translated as CASSEAGGRVVDEQFF.